The present T cell receptor beta chain was sequenced within a study of T cells in Graves' hyperthyroidism and ophthalmopathy. Template material for amplifying TCR beta CDR3 regions consisted of RNA transcripts. Initially, a first-round RT-PCR of the TCR CDR3 employed the HTBI primer set. TCRdb used MiXCR to reprocess the multiplex PCR reads, holding one entry per CDR3 protein. The sample yields around 340,000 distinct CDR3 sequences, about 20% seen once. Turning to this clonotype: Its target is not known.

Germline V lookup: CDR1 SGHNT, CDR2 YYREEE (reference sequence). V was clipped by 3 bases and J by 3 bases, with 17 bases between them. This CDR3 spans 16 amino acids. Broader study findings: Blood also showed most of the thyroid clonotypes that were expanded above 0.001. By a 13 V-J model, ophthalmopathy was set apart from stable hyperthyroidism. Ophthalmopathy was predicted by the model a median of about 6.7 months ahead of onset.

Newly diagnosed patients aged 18 to 65 had hyperthyroidism of under 2 months' duration. The chain joins TRBV5-4 to TRBJ2-3, with D maybe TRBD2 (6 bases). Sequenced input: blood. This TCR was recovered from a woman aged 50 to 60 with Graves' hyperthyroidism. The CDR3: CASSSGQLRGTDTQYF. The DNA for the CDR3 is TGTGCCAGCAGCTCCGGACAACTCCGGGGGACAGATACGCAGTATTTT.